The clone carrying this T cell receptor (beta chain) was counted between two and nine times. What it binds is unknown. Germline V gene lookup returns CDR1 MGHRA and CDR2 YSYEKL. CDR3 length: 17 amino acids. V was cut by 4 bases and J by 1 base, with 14 bases left in between. This sample is part of a study of blood T cells in healthy people across ages. Study-level points and caveats: When set beside aged donors, long-lived donors presented more naive CD4+ cells and higher diversity. The donors' CMV status was not determined, possibly confounding changes in expanded clonotypes. Significant beta diversity loss was already apparent by age approximately 40, declining roughly linearly.

Combining a sample-barcoded 5' primer with a J-beta primer mix, a second PCR ran for roughly 7 to 12 cycles. TCRdb re-analysed the 5' RACE reads in MiXCR, keeping a single row per CDR3 protein. The sample lists hundreds of thousands of distinct CDR3 sequences, about a fifth seen once, with under 25% in the top ten. Samples each had at least 5 micrograms of total RNA extracted. Sequencing was done on a sample of blood. The source is a man aged 65 to 79 in good health. This chain links TRBV4-1 with TRBJ2-6; D possibly corresponds to TRBD2 (6 bases). CDR3 amino acids: CASSPERVLSGANVLTF. For the CDR3, the DNA is TGCGCCAGCAGCCCGGAGCGGGTCCTTTCTGGGGCCAACGTCCTGACTTTC.